Presented here are 14 T cell receptor beta chains from one specimen sequenced in a study of CD4 T cells in relation to SARS-CoV-2 and coronaviruses. CD4+ T cells from unexposed donors were obtained before the COVID-19 pandemic (2011-2018). CD4+ T cells were isolated from the cells after 10 days of culture. Profiling relied on immunoSEQ multiplex PCR, and the TCRdb table lists in-frame clones only, not all of them. The profile shows around 20,000 clones, around 80% of them singletons. Antigens for these TCRs are unknown. Source material: CD4+ T cells from PBMCs, cultured in vitro. These receptors all come from a human donor in good health.

V gene TRBV4-1 combines with J gene TRBJ1-1; TRBD1 aligns across 7 bases. The CDR3 length is 13 residues. Per germline, CDR1 MGHRA and CDR2 YSYEKL. V lost 5 bases and J lost 5; bases outside the gene matches: 5. CDR3 protein: CASSDRVGTEAFF. As DNA, the CDR3 is TGCGCCAGCAGCGACAGGGTAGGTACTGAAGCTTTCTTT.

The V gene is TRBV5-4, the J gene TRBJ2-1; 10 nucleotides agree with TRBD2. Trimming cost V 3 bases and J 12 bases; bases outside gene matches: 9. CDR3 size: 14 residues. From germline, CDR1 is SGHNT and CDR2 YYREEE (reference sequence). CDR3 amino acids: CASSSGLAGDVQFF. CDR3 DNA: TGTGCCAGCAGCTCCGGCCTAGCGGGAGACGTGCAGTTCTTC.

The chain carries TRBV12-3 or TRBV12-4 and TRBJ1-5; D remains ambiguous. The CDR3 contains 13 residues. The V gene lost 3 bases and the J gene lost 9 bases, with 12 bases spanning the gap. The CDR3 DNA is TGTGCCAGCAGTTTGGTGAGTTTTGGGCCCCAGCATTTT. Translated, it gives CASSLVSFGPQHF.

This clone is labeled as large. The V and J genes are TRBV4-2 and TRBJ2-7, with 7 bases lining up with TRBD1. In germline, CDR1 is LGHNA, CDR2 YNFKEQ. J gave up 6 bases and V 1 base, and 9 bases lay outside the gene matches. CDR3 size: 15 residues. Here the CDR3 DNA reads TGTGCCAGCAGCCAAGGGACAGGACTCGGGCTCGAGCAGTACTTC. It codes for CASSQGTGLGLEQYF.

By its share, this clone is medium-sized. The rearrangement joins TRBV3-1 (or the pseudogene TRBV3-2) to TRBJ2-3, with TRBD2 identical over 8 bases. Germline V gene sequence: CDR1 LGHDT, CDR2 YNNKEL (reference sequence). The trim removed 3 bases at V and 2 bases at J, leaving 7 bases unmatched. This CDR3 spans 16 amino acids. CDR3 amino acids: CASSHIAGSPTDTQYF. Here the CDR3 DNA reads TGTGCCAGCAGCCACATAGCGGGATCGCCCACAGATACGCAGTATTTT.

This chain links TRBV11-3 with TRBJ2-1, with 12 nucleotides matching TRBD1. Germline V gives CDR1 SGHNT, CDR2 YENEEA. The CDR3 loop spans 16 amino acids. V gave up 5 bases and J gave up 7 bases; unmatched junction bases: 9. The CDR3 loop reads CASSPPGQGASNEQFF. The CDR3 nucleotides read TGTGCCAGCAGCCCGCCGGGACAGGGGGCGAGTAATGAGCAGTTCTTC.

The V call is TRBV7-6, the J call TRBJ2-7; D ambiguous. The germline V gene has CDR1 SGHVS and CDR2 FNYEAQ. The CDR3 is 15 amino acids. V shed 0 bases and J shed 0 bases, with 9 bases lying between them. The chain's CDR3 is CASSLAPGGSYEQYF. DNA of the CDR3: TGTGCCAGCAGCTTAGCCCCTGGTGGCTCCTACGAGCAGTACTTC.

CDR3 DNA sequence: TGTGCCAGTAGTATTGGGCAAAACACCATATATTTT. Amino acids: CASSIGQNTIYF. This chain joins TRBV19 and TRBJ1-3; D unresolved. Germline CDR1 reads LNHDA; CDR2 reads SQIVND (reference sequence). The CDR3 has 12 amino acids. With 3 bases removed from V and 6 bases from J, the gap between germline ends came to 6 bases.

V usage is TRBV7-2 and J usage is TRBJ2-2; a possible D gene is TRBD2 (5 bases). V was pared by 5 bases and J by 6 bases, with 16 bases between. Germline assignment: CDR1 SGHTA and CDR2 FQGNSA. This CDR3 comprises 15 residues. The CDR3 sequence is CASSIRGSGSGELFF. The DNA of the CDR3 is TGTGCCAGCAGCATTAGAGGGTCGGGGTCCGGGGAGCTGTTTTTT.

The count of this clone is one. The chain has TRBV5-1 and TRBJ2-1, with 8 bases matching TRBD2. Germline CDR1 reads SGHRS; CDR2 reads YFSETQ. This CDR3 is built from 15 residues. Losses at the gene ends were 1 base for V and 8 bases for J; bases not matched to a gene: 8. The CDR3 loop is CASSLFASGYDEQFF. The CDR3 DNA follows: TGCGCCAGCAGCTTGTTCGCTAGCGGGTACGATGAGCAGTTCTTC.

This chain links TRBV7-8 with TRBJ2-2; D is unresolved. Germline CDR1 and CDR2: SGHVS and FQNEAQ. Trimming removed 5 bases at V and 3 bases at J, with 4 bases between. CDR3 size: 12 residues. In nucleotides, the CDR3 is TGTGCCAGCAGCCCATACACCGGGGAGCTGTTTTTT. Translated, it gives CASSPYTGELFF. Combining the CDR3 with reference TRBV7-8 and TRBJ2-2 gives the whole variable domain GAGVSQSPRYKVAKRGQDVALRCDPISGHVSLFWYQQALGQGPEFLTYFQNEAQLDKSGLPSDRFFAERPEGSVSTLKIQRTQQEDSAVYLCASSPYTGELFFGEGSRLTVL.

This clone has more than one count but fewer than ten. This chain uses TRBV27 with TRBJ1-6; D may be TRBD1 (5 bases). V was trimmed by 5 bases and J by 10 bases, leaving 12 bases between them. The germline V gene has CDR1 MNHEY and CDR2 SMNVEV (reference sequence). This CDR3 is built from 13 residues. The CDR3 sequence is CASSQGVGSPLHF. The CDR3 DNA follows: TGTGCCAGCAGTCAGGGCGTCGGGTCACCCCTCCACTTT.

The V call is TRBV6-5, the J call TRBJ2-1, with 9 bases matching TRBD2. V shed 4 bases and J 6 bases; nucleotides not matched to a gene: 4. From germline, CDR1 is MNHEY and CDR2 SVGAGI. The CDR3 totals 14 residues. The CDR3 coding sequence is TGTGCCAGCAGTTTGGGACTAGCCGGCAATGAGCAGTTCTTC. This encodes CASSLGLAGNEQFF.

The V gene is TRBV6-5, the J gene TRBJ1-3, with D unresolved. The CDR3 covers 14 residues. CDR1 and CDR2 (germline): MNHEY, SVGAGI. V lost 5 bases to trimming and J lost 0 bases, with 8 bases between them. The DNA for the CDR3 is TGTGCCAGCAGTAAGGACGACTCTGGAAACACCATATATTTT. Translating gives CASSKDDSGNTIYF.